The clone carrying this T cell receptor beta chain occurred once. Antigen unknown. These data are taken from a study of T cell clones after liver transplantation. This table comes from immunoSEQ multiplex PCR, and its TCRdb copy is limited to in-frame clones, with some not included. The sample lists about 1,300 clones; under 40% were seen once. TCRbeta sequences of proliferating CFSE-low MLR cells were labeled alloreactive. Stimulators were graft donor PBMCs, splenocytes, lymph-node cells, or third-party PBMCs for pre-transplant recipient cells. The germline CDR1 and CDR2 sequences are SEHNR and FQNEAQ (reference sequence). The CDR3 spans 13 residues. The V end lost 5 bases, the J end lost 0 bases, and 8 bases lay between the germline ends.

The sample consisted of CD4+ T cells from cultured PBMCs. This chain joins TRBV7-9 and TRBJ2-7; D is unclear. This clonotype was obtained from a human patient who received a liver transplant. Among the T cells, some may be from the graft donor. In DNA form, the CDR3 reads TGTGCCAGCAGCGTTCACAGCTCCTACGAGCAGTACTTC. This sequence encodes CASSVHSSYEQYF.